This T cell receptor beta chain was found in a study of cytomegalovirus exposure and HLA in healthy donors. PCR primers comprised 60 Vbeta and 13 Jbeta primers. Sequencing was performed with immunoSEQ multiplex PCR; in TCRdb, only in-frame clones are kept and a portion is missing. The sample lists 95,000 to 100,000 clones, about 80% occurring once. CDR1 SQVTM and CDR2 ANQGSEA come from the germline V gene. The CDR3 extends over 14 amino acids. V was pared by 7 bases and J by 7 bases, with 11 bases of the junction left unmatched. The TCR originated in a man between 35 and 55 years old in good health and CMV-seronegative. The rearrangement joins TRBV29-1 to TRBJ2-2; 8 nucleotides align to TRBD2. The sequenced sample was PBMCs. CDR3 loop: CSARLAHHGGELFF. The CDR3, as DNA: TGCAGCGCACGACTAGCGCACCACGGCGGGGAGCTGTTTTTT.